In its sample, the clone carrying this T cell receptor (beta chain) was seen a few times. The record originates from a study of blood T cell repertoires in COVID-19. Method: immunoSEQ multiplex PCR; TCRdb's copy keeps in-frame clones and lacks some. The sample yields 160,000 or so clones, around 83% seen once. Across 24 US areas, participants ranged in age from roughly 18 to 95 years. CDR1 is KGHSH and CDR2 is LQKENI in the germline V gene. V gave up 2 bases and J gave up 5 bases, with 12 bases separating them. CDR3 length: 14 residues. The chain recombines TRBV18 with TRBJ1-2; possible D gene TRBD1, 5 bases. The receptor's source is a man aged 50 or older who had recovered from COVID-19. Material: PBMCs or T cells enriched from blood (not recorded which). CDR3 protein: CASSPGRALYGYTF. CDR3 bases: TGTGCCAGCTCACCAGGCAGGGCATTGTATGGCTACACCTTC.